The entry below gives a single T cell receptor beta chain sequence along with its context. The antigen is unknown. This entry is derived from a study of OX40 agonist ivuxolimab in advanced cancers. At the level of the study: Prior anti-PD-1, anti-PD-L1 or anti-CTLA-4 therapy did not bar entry, and less than 50% had some. Partial responses were seen in three patients, one with hepatocellular carcinoma and two with cutaneous melanoma. Study results and limitations: At 0.1 to 3.0 mg/kg and by week 6, CD4+ and CD8+ T cells in the blood had expanded clonally.

V lost 6 bases and J lost 1, with 14 bases in between. CDR3 length: 15 amino acids. CDR1 is MNHNY and CDR2 is SVGAGI in the germline V gene (reference sequence). Produced via immunoSEQ multiplex PCR; TCRdb's table is partial and in-frame only. Found here are about 84,000 clones, about nine tenths of them singletons; the top ten hold approximately 0.19%. This chain uses TRBV6-6 with TRBJ2-3, with D tentatively TRBD2 (7 bases). The sequence derives from an adult with an advanced solid tumor such as melanoma, head and neck, liver or kidney cancer. The sample was CD4+ or CD8+ T cells sorted from blood, taken in a trial of the OX40 agonist ivuxolimab. Here the CDR3 DNA reads TGTGCCAGCAGCCAGACGGGGGGCGGCACAGATACGCAGTATTTT. It codes for CASSQTGGGTDTQYF.